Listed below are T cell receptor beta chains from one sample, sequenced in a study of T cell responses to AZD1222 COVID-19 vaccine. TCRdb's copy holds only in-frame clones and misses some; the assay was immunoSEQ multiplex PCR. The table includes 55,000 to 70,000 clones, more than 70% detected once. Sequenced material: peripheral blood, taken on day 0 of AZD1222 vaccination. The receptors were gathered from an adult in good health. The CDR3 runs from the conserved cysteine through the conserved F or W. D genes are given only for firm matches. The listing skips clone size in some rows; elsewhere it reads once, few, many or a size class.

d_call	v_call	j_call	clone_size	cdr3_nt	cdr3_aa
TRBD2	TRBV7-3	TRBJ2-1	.	TGTGCCAGCAGCTCTAGCGGGAGGGTCTCCTACAATGAGCAGTTCTTC	CASSSSGRVSYNEQFF
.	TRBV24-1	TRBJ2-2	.	TGTGCCACCCGTTTGGCGGGATCCGGGGAGCTGTTTTTT	CATRLAGSGELFF
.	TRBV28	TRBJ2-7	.	TGTGCCAGCAGTTTATTGGGGTACGAGCAGTACTTC	CASSLLGYEQYF
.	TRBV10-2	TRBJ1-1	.	TGCGCCAGCATGAAGACGGTAGAAGCTTTCTTT	CASMKTVEAFF
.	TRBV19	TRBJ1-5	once	TGTGCCTCCATAGAGGGAAATAGCAATCAGCCCCAGCATTTT	CASIEGNSNQPQHF
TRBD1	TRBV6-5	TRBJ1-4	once	TGTGCCAGCAGCGTTATAGGGACAGGGGGCAAAAAACTGTTTTTT	CASSVIGTGGKKLFF
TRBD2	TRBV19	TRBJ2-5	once	TGTGCCAGTAGTATTCCCCGGCCAGCGGGAATACAGACCCAGTACTTC	CASSIPRPAGIQTQYF
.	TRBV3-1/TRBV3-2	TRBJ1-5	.	TGTGCCAGCAGCCAAGTATCAGGGGATCAGCCCCAGCATTTT	CASSQVSGDQPQHF
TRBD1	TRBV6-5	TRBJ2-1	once	TGTGCCAGCAGTCGGGACAGCCTTCAGTTCTTC	CASSRDSLQFF
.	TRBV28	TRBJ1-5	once	TGTGCCAGCAAACTCGTGTATAGCAATCAGCCCCAGCATTTT	CASKLVYSNQPQHF
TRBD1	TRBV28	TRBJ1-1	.	TGTGCCAGCAGTTCCTTGACAGGGAGGAACACTGAAGCTTTCTTT	CASSSLTGRNTEAFF
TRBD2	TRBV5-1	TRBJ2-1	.	TGCGCCAGCAGCTTGGCTGGCGGGAGGGGGATCAATGAGCAGTTCTTC	CASSLAGGRGINEQFF
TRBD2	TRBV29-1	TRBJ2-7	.	TGCAGCGTAGCTGGACTAGCAAACTACGAGCAGTACTTC	CSVAGLANYEQYF